The 23 T cell receptor beta chains in this list originate from one sample, sequenced in a study of blood T cells in healthy people across ages. Primers used in a second PCR of roughly 6 to 11 cycles were a sample-barcoded 5' primer and a J-beta primer mix. TCRdb recomputed calls from the 5' RACE reads with MiXCR, one row per CDR3 protein. The table lists fewer than 2 million distinct CDR3 sequences, approximately 39% of them singletons. What was sequenced was blood. These receptors all come from a human donor in good health.

The J gene is TRBJ2-7, the V gene TRBV20-1; a weak D match, TRBD1 (6 bases). V gave up 5 bases and J gave up 4 bases, with 15 bases separating them. This CDR3 is built from 13 residues. Germline V gene data show CDR1 as DFQATT and CDR2 as SNEGSKA (reference sequence). This CDR3 is CSAASPTGYEQYF. CDR3 bases: TGCAGTGCTGCTTCTCCTACAGGGTACGAGCAGTACTTC.

This clonotype was counted only a few times. The rearrangement links TRBV7-2 to TRBJ2-4; no reliable D call. CDR1 is SGHTA, CDR2 FQGNSA, per germline. This CDR3 has 15 residues. Between the trimmed V and J ends, which lost 1 base and 5 bases, there was a span of 12 bases. The CDR3 loop reads CASSLGSWQENIQYF. Here the CDR3 DNA reads TGTGCCAGCAGCTTAGGCTCGTGGCAGGAAAACATTCAGTACTTC.

This clonotype was observed many times. This sequence joins TRBV29-1 and TRBJ1-2; D gene unclear. This CDR3 has 12 residues. Looked up from germline, CDR1 is SQVTM and CDR2 is ANQGSEA. Trimming shortened V by 6 bases and J by 1 base, and 9 bases separated the two germline ends. CDR3 protein: CSVLEDNYGYTF. DNA for the CDR3: TGCAGCGTCCTCGAAGATAACTATGGCTACACCTTC.

This clonotype has just one count. This chain connects TRBV27 to TRBJ2-5; D might be TRBD2 (5 bases). The J call may be faulty, since TRBJ2-7 better matches the DNA end. The CDR3 contains 14 residues. CDR1 and CDR2 from the germline V gene are MNHEY and SMNVEV (reference sequence). The CDR3 bases are TGTGCCAGCAGTTTGGGTAGCGCGGCCTACGAGCAGTACTTC. It translates to CASSLGSAAYEQYF.

This chain links TRBV5-5 with TRBJ1-5; TRBD1 agrees at 10 bases. Germline loops: CDR1 SGHKS, CDR2 YYEKEE (reference sequence). The CDR3 consists of 15 residues. V shed 4 bases and J 9 bases; nucleotides not matched to a gene: 10. CDR3 protein: CASSRQGAPEWPQHF. The CDR3 bases are TGTGCCAGCAGCAGACAGGGGGCTCCCGAATGGCCCCAGCATTTT. Combining the CDR3 with reference TRBV5-5 and TRBJ1-5 gives the whole variable domain DAGVTQSPTHLIKTRGQQVTLRCSPISGHKSVSWYQQVLGQGPQFIFQYYEKEERGRGNFPDRFSARQFPNYSSELNVNALLLGDSALYLCASSRQGAPEWPQHFGDGTRLSIL.

This clonotype was seen only a few times. A read error may produce the germline difference seen at one junction end. The chain joins TRBV13 to TRBJ2-5, with unresolved D. The CDR3 totals 13 residues. From germline, CDR1 is PRHDT and CDR2 FYEKMQ (reference sequence). This chain's CDR3 is CASSTGQQETRYF. Here the CDR3 DNA reads TGTGCCAGCAGCACGGGCCAACAAGAGACCCGGTACTTC.

V gene TRBV12-3 or TRBV12-4 combines with J gene TRBJ1-2; D gene unclear. The V end lost 6 bases, the J end lost 4 bases, and 18 bases lay between the germline ends. This CDR3 spans 15 amino acids. The CDR3 spells CASRIEAWISYGYTF. Here the CDR3 DNA reads TGTGCCAGCAGGATCGAAGCCTGGATAAGCTATGGCTACACCTTC.

The gene calls are TRBV20-1 and TRBJ2-3, with unresolved D. The CDR3 is 17 residues long. The V end lost 0 bases, the J end lost 3 bases, and 19 bases lay between the germline ends. Germline V CDR1 and CDR2: DFQATT, SNEGSKA (reference sequence). The CDR3 sequence: CSARDTDRVIGTDTQYF. DNA for the CDR3: TGCAGTGCTAGAGACACGGACCGGGTGATAGGGACAGATACGCAGTATTTT.

This clonotype has just one count. The chain joins TRBV29-1 to TRBJ1-1, with D uncertain. The CDR3 length is 10 residues. V was shortened by 4 bases and J by 10 bases, with 10 bases between the two germline ends. Germline CDR1 reads SQVTM; CDR2 reads ANQGSEA. Here the CDR3 DNA reads TGCAGCGTTGTAAGTCTCCGAGCTTTCTTT. It yields the protein CSVVSLRAFF.

The rearrangement links TRBV27 to TRBJ2-1; D might be TRBD2 (7 bases). The germline V gene has CDR1 MNHEY and CDR2 SMNVEV (reference sequence). CDR3 length: 15 amino acids. Trimming removed 7 bases from V and 4 bases from J, with 17 bases in between. This chain's CDR3 is CASNPWGGDYNEQFF. The CDR3 DNA reads TGTGCCAGCAACCCTTGGGGGGGCGATTACAATGAGCAGTTCTTC.

As to this clonotype: One end of the junction does not line up with germline, which may come from a read error. The chain joins TRBV6-5 to TRBJ1-1; no firm D call. CDR1 MNHEY and CDR2 SVGAGI come from the germline V gene. The CDR3 is made up of 17 amino acids. CDR3 sequence (DNA): TGTGCCAGCAGTAACTCCCCAACCGAGATAGGGAACACTGAAGCTTTCTTT. Translating it yields CASSNSPTEIGNTEAFF.

This clonotype came up a few times. The V call is TRBV5-4, the J call TRBJ2-5; 7 bases line up with TRBD1. The CDR3 is made up of 14 amino acids. Looked up from germline, CDR1 is SGHNT and CDR2 is YYREEE (reference sequence). V shed 4 bases and J 2 bases; nucleotides not matched to a gene: 5. CDR3 region: CASSPSQGQETQYF. CDR3 DNA: TGTGCCAGCAGCCCTTCACAGGGGCAAGAGACCCAGTACTTC.

The V and J genes are TRBV10-3 and TRBJ2-3; 12 bases match TRBD2. Per the germline V gene, CDR1 is ENHRY and CDR2 is SYGVKD. This CDR3 is built from 15 residues. With 10 bases clipped from V and 6 bases from J, the junction kept 11 bases outside the gene matches. In nucleotides, the CDR3 is TGTGCCACCGCACCGACTAGCGGGGGCGGGGATACGCAGTATTTT. It encodes CATAPTSGGGDTQYF.

CDR3 residues: CASSSVDPDTQYF. DNA for the CDR3: TGTGCCAGCAGTTCAGTCGACCCAGATACGCAGTATTTT. The chain combines TRBV4-2 with TRBJ2-3; D uncertain. The ends were cut back, 6 bases at V and 4 bases at J, with 11 bases in the middle. Germline V gene data show CDR1 as LGHNA and CDR2 as YNFKEQ. CDR3 length: 13 residues.

This clonotype occurred a few times. The CDR3 sequence is CASSRGLAGKETQYF. In DNA form, the CDR3 reads TGTGCCAGCAGCCGGGGACTAGCGGGGAAGGAGACCCAGTACTTC. The chain joins TRBV3-1 to TRBJ2-5; 13 bases align to TRBD2. J gave up 5 bases and V 4 bases, and 4 bases lay outside the gene matches. This CDR3 region has 15 residues. Germline-derived CDR1 and CDR2 are LGHDT and YNNKEL (reference sequence).

This clonotype was found a few times. The rearrangement links TRBV12-1 to TRBJ1-5. TRBV12-1 is assigned pseudogene status. This CDR3 region has 14 residues. The CDR3 sequence: CASSFRAFNQPQHF. The DNA of the CDR3 is TGTGCCAGCAGCTTCCGGGCCTTCAATCAGCCCCAGCATTTT.

This clonotype has at least ten counts. The chain recombines TRBV29-1 with TRBJ2-3, with 7 bases identical to TRBD1. The V gene end was trimmed by 6 bases and the J gene end by 3 bases; junction bases not matched to a gene: 6. CDR1 and CDR2 from the germline V gene are SQVTM and ANQGSEA. The CDR3 is made up of 13 amino acids. As DNA, the CDR3 is TGCAGCGTCGAGGGGGCAGGGACAGATACGCAGTATTTT. Translating gives CSVEGAGTDTQYF.

This clonotype appeared a few times. The genes are TRBV29-1 and TRBJ2-7; the match to TRBD1 covers 9 bases. The CDR3 contains 13 residues. Germline loops: CDR1 SQVTM, CDR2 ANQGSEA. V gave up 4 bases and J gave up 5 bases; unmatched junction bases: 6. CDR3 sequence reads: CSVGRTGVHEQYF. CDR3 in DNA: TGCAGCGTTGGTCGGACAGGGGTTCACGAGCAGTACTTC.

This clonotype was counted between two and nine times. The chain recombines TRBV2 with TRBJ1-1; possibly TRBD1 for D (6 bases). This CDR3 has 16 residues. Trimming took 3 bases from V and 0 from J, leaving 14 bases between them. Germline lookup yields CDR1 SNHLY and CDR2 FYNNEI. The DNA of the CDR3 is TGTGCCAGCAGTGATAGGGGGGGCGGGTTGAACACTGAAGCTTTCTTT. It is translated as CASSDRGGGLNTEAFF.

J is TRBJ1-5 and V is TRBV2; 7 bases fit TRBD1. With 6 bases clipped from V and 6 bases from J, the junction kept 5 bases outside the gene matches. This CDR3 region has 13 residues. Germline V gene data show CDR1 as SNHLY and CDR2 as FYNNEI. CDR3: CASRRDSGQPQHF. The CDR3 region has the DNA TGTGCCAGCAGAAGGGACAGCGGTCAGCCCCAGCATTTT.

The chain uses TRBV19 and TRBJ1-5; D not certain. Trimming took 3 bases from V and 0 from J, leaving 12 bases between them. Germline V gene sequence: CDR1 LNHDA, CDR2 SQIVND (reference sequence). This CDR3 is 16 amino acids long. The CDR3: CASSIPPMYSNQPQHF. The CDR3, as DNA: TGTGCCAGTAGTATCCCCCCTATGTATAGCAATCAGCCCCAGCATTTT. The variable domain in full, completed from reference TRBV19 and TRBJ1-5, reads DGGITQSPKYLFRKEGQNVTLSCEQNLNHDAMYWYRQDPGQGLRLIYYSQIVNDFQKGDIAEGYSVSREKKESFPLTVTSAQKNPTAFYLCASSIPPMYSNQPQHFGDGTRLSIL.

This clonotype was detected a few times. The chain combines TRBV20-1 with TRBJ2-4; 12 nucleotides match TRBD1. The J call could be wrong; TRBJ2-7 is a better fit for the DNA end. The length of the CDR3 is 12 residues. Per the germline V gene, CDR1 is DFQATT and CDR2 is SNEGSKA (reference sequence). As DNA, the CDR3 is TGCAGTACCGGGACAGGGGGCTTCGAGCAGTACTTC. Translated: CSTGTGGFEQYF.

This clonotype was detected a few times. The chain links TRBV5-1 to TRBJ2-1; D is tentatively TRBD1 or TRBD2 (5 bases each). The germline V gene has CDR1 SGHRS and CDR2 YFSETQ. Trimming stripped 1 base from V and 12 bases from J, with 26 bases between. The CDR3 consists of 17 residues. CDR3 DNA: TGCGCCAGCAGCTTGTTCTGGACGGGGCTTTTGGTAGAGGGGCAGTTCTTC. Amino acids: CASSLFWTGLLVEGQFF.